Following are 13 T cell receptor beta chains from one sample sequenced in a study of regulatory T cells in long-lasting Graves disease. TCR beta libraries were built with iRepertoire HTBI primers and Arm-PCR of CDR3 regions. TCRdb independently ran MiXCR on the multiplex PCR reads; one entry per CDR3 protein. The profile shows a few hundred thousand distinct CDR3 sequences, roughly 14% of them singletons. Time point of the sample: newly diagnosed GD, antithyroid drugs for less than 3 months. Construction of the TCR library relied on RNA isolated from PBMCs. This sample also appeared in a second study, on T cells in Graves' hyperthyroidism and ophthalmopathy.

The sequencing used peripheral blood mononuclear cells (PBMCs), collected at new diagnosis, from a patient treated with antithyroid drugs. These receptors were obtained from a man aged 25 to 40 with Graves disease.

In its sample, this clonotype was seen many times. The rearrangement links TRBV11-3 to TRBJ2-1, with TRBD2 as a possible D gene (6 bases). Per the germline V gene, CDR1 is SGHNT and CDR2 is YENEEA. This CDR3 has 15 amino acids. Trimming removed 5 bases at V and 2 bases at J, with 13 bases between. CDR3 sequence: CASSDSGSPYNEQFF. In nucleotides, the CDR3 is TGTGCCAGCAGCGATAGCGGATCTCCCTACAATGAGCAGTTCTTC.

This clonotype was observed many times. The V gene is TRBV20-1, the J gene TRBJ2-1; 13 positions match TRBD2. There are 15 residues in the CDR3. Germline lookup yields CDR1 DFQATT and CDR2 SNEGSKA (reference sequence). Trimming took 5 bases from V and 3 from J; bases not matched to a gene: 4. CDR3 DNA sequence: TGCAGTGCTGAACGACTAGCGGGAGGCTACAATGAGCAGTTCTTC. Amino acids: CSAERLAGGYNEQFF.

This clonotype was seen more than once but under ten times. The DNA for the CDR3 is TGCGCCAGCAGCTTGGATACAGGACCCCATCAGCCCCAGCATTTT. It translates to CASSLDTGPHQPQHF. This rearrangement joins TRBV5-1 to TRBJ1-5, with TRBD1 as a possible D gene (5 bases). The CDR3 has 15 residues. Germline V gives CDR1 SGHRS, CDR2 YFSETQ. V lost 0 bases, J lost 5 bases, and 12 bases lay in between.

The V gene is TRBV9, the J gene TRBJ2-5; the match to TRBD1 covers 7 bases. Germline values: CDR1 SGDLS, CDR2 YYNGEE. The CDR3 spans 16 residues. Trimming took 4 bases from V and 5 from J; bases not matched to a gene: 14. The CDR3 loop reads CASSLTDRVEWETQYF. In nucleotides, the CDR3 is TGTGCCAGCAGCCTCACCGACAGGGTCGAATGGGAGACCCAGTACTTC.

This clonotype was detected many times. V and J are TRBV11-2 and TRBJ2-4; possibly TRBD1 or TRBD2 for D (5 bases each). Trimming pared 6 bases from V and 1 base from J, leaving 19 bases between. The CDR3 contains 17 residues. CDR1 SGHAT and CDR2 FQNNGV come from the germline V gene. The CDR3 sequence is CASRRPFGGKAKNIQYF. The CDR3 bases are TGTGCCAGCAGACGACCTTTTGGGGGAAAGGCCAAAAACATTCAGTACTTC.

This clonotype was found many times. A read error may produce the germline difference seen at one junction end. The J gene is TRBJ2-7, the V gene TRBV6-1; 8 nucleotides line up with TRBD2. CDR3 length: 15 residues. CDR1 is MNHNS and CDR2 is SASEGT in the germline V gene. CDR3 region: CASSQAGAGTYEQYF. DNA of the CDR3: TGTGCCAGCAGTCAAGCGGGGGCAGGAACCTACGAGCAGTACTTC.

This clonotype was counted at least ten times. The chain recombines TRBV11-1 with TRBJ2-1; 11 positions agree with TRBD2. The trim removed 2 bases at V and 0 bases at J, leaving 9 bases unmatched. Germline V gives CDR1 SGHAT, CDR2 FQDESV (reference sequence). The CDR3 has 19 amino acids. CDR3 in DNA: TGTGCCAGCAGCTTACGGGGGCTAGCGGGGGGAAGCTCCTACAATGAGCAGTTCTTC. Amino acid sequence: CASSLRGLAGGSSYNEQFF.

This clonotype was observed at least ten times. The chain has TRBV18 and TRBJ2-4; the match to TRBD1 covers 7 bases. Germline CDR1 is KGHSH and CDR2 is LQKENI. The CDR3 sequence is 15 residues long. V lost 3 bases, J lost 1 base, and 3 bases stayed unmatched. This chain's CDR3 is CASSPDRDAKNIQYF. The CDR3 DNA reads TGTGCCAGCTCACCTGACAGGGATGCCAAAAACATTCAGTACTTC.

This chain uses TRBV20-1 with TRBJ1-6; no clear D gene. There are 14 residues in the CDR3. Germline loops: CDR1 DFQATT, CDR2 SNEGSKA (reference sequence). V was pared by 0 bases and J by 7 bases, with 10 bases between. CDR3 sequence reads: CSAREGGGNSPLHF. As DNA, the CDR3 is TGCAGTGCTAGAGAGGGAGGAGGGAATTCACCCCTCCACTTT.

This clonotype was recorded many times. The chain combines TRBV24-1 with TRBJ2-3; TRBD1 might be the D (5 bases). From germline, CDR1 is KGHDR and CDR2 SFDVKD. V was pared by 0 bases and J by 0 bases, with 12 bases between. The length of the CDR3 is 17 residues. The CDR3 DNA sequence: TGTGCCACCAGTGATTTGACAGGCCTACCTAGCACAGATACGCAGTATTTT. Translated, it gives CATSDLTGLPSTDTQYF.

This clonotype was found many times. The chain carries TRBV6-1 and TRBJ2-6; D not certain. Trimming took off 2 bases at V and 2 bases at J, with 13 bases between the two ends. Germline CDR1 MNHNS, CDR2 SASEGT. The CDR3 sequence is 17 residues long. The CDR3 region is CASSEMGLWAGANVLTF. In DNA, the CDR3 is TGTGCCAGCAGTGAAATGGGGTTATGGGCTGGGGCCAACGTCCTGACTTTC.

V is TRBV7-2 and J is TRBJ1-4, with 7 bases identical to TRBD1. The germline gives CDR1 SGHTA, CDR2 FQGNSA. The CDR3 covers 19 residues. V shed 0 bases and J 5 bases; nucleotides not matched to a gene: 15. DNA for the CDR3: TGTGCCAGCAGCTTAGCGGTTTACCTCCGACAGGGCCGGAATGAAAAACTGTTTTTT. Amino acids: CASSLAVYLRQGRNEKLFF.

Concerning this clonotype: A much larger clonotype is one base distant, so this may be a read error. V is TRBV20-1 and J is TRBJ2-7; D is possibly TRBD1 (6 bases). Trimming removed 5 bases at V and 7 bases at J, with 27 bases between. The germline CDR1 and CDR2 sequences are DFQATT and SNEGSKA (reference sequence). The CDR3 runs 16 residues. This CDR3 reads CSAPPAVLRGGNEQYF. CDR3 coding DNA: TGCAGTGCTCCCCCAGCGGTTCTCCGTGGGGGCAATGAGCAGTACTTC.